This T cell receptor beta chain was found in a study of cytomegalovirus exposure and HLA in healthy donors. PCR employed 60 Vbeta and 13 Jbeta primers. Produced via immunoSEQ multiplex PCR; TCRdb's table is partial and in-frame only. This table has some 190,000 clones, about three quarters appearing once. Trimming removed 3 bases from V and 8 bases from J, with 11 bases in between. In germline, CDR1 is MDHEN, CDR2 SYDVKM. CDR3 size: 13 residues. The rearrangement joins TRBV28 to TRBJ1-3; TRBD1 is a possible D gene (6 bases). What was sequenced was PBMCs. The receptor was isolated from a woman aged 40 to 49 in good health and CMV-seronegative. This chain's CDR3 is CASSLWGQDTIYF. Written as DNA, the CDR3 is TGTGCCAGCAGTTTGTGGGGGCAGGACACCATATATTTT.